This note documents a single T cell receptor (beta chain) sequence. Its antigen is not yet known. A much bigger clone sits one base away, suggesting this may be a read error. This entry is derived from a study of T cell repertoires in cytomegalovirus infection (dated by TCRdb to the late 2010s). Study-level background: Donor HLA type was relevant to the analysis, as public TCR beta signatures indicated carriage of CMV infection together with the matching HLA type.

The V and J ends are trimmed by 8 bases and 2 bases, leaving 16 bases between them. There are 15 amino acids in the CDR3, from cysteine to phenylalanine inclusive. The entry retains the CDR3 DNA only, 45 bases that are in frame from base 1. For CDR1 and CDR2, the germline V gene lists SGHTA and FQGTGA. For sequencing, an Illumina HiSeq 1500 was employed. In TCRdb, the public reads were trimmed at Q25 with fastp and aligned with MiXCR, with productive beta chains retained. Rows merge per CDR3 protein into single entries with the most common DNA and genes. Recorded for this sample are about 330,000 distinct CDR3 sequences; more than 8% of them occurred a single time. The ten largest account for around 4% of the sample. The full study reports these points: Cumulative frequency of public TCR beta family members discriminated carriers of CMV infection plus the relevant HLA type in this cohort and an independent roughly 350-donor cohort. The ex vivo response was dominated by HLA-C-restricted CMV-specific TCR beta clonotypes, which also provided the single most frequent clonotype in two of eight donors.

This clonotype originated in a human donor in good health (CMV status not recorded). Some clones in this sample may be carry-over from other donors' samples. Here the chain combines TRBV7-3 and TRBJ1-3, with no confident D gene call. Source material: PBMCs. This receptor carries the CDR3 CASDTIRETGNTIYF. At the DNA level, the sequence is TGTGCCAGCGACACAATCCGGGAAACTGGAAACACCATATATTTT.